One sample yielded the 17 T cell receptor beta chains listed below, sequenced in a study of T-cell reconstitution after alpha-beta-depleted transplantation in children. The TCRbeta library incorporated unique molecular identifiers. TCRdb re-analysed the PCR reads in MiXCR, keeping a single row per CDR3 protein. Of approximately 640,000 distinct CDR3 sequences in the sample, roughly 17% were seen once. The source material was PBMCs from the stem cell graft donor, sampled from the stem cell graft. The source of these receptors is a human donor who donated a stem cell graft to a child with acute myeloid leukemia.

This sequence joins TRBV12-3 or TRBV12-4 and TRBJ2-3; TRBD2 might be the D (5 bases). This CDR3 region has 14 residues. The ends were cut back, 3 bases at V and 4 bases at J, with 11 bases in the middle. CDR3 amino acids: CASSFPGRADTQYF. In nucleotides, the CDR3 is TGTGCCAGCAGTTTCCCTGGGAGAGCAGATACGCAGTATTTT.

This clonotype was seen repeatedly, ten times or more. This chain uses TRBV20-1 with TRBJ1-4; D might be TRBD1 (5 bases). There are 14 residues in the CDR3. V was pared by 3 bases and J by 5 bases, with 13 bases between. CDR1 and CDR2 (germline): DFQATT, SNEGSKA (reference sequence). The CDR3 DNA is TGCAGTGCTAGTAGCGGGACTGTAAATGAAAAACTGTTTTTT. As protein: CSASSGTVNEKLFF.

This clonotype showed up many times. The chain joins TRBV20-1 to TRBJ1-2; maybe TRBD1 (5 bases). CDR1 and CDR2 (germline): DFQATT, SNEGSKA (reference sequence). With 3 bases removed from V and 2 bases from J, the gap between germline ends came to 13 bases. CDR3 length: 14 residues. The CDR3 here is CSASAQAGNYGYTF. The CDR3 coding sequence is TGCAGTGCTAGTGCACAGGCCGGGAACTATGGCTACACCTTC.

Many counts were recorded for this clonotype. The genes are TRBV29-1 and TRBJ2-3; D uncertain. Looked up from germline, CDR1 is SQVTM and CDR2 is ANQGSEA. This CDR3 comprises 12 residues. Trimming pared 6 bases from V and 5 bases from J, leaving 12 bases between. The CDR3 region has the DNA TGCAGCGTCGGCCTGGCCGGAGATACGCAGTATTTT. It translates to CSVGLAGDTQYF.

The V and J genes are TRBV10-3 and TRBJ1-2; D might be TRBD1 (5 bases). Trimming stripped 3 bases from V and 6 bases from J, with 14 bases between. Germline-derived CDR1 and CDR2 are ENHRY and SYGVKD. This CDR3 comprises 14 residues. The CDR3 protein is CAISEYEGSDGYTF. DNA of the CDR3: TGTGCCATCAGTGAATACGAGGGGTCAGATGGCTACACCTTC.

The rearrangement links TRBV6-1 to TRBJ2-1; D may be TRBD1 (6 bases). This CDR3 has 16 amino acids. Trimming pared 5 bases from V and 3 bases from J, leaving 17 bases between. Germline loops: CDR1 MNHNS, CDR2 SASEGT. The CDR3 DNA sequence: TGTGCCAGCAGTCCGCGTACAGGGCGGATCTACAATGAGCAGTTCTTC. Its protein is CASSPRTGRIYNEQFF.

The sample holds many counts of this clonotype. An end of the junction differs from the germline gene, which may be a read error. The genes are TRBV12-3 or TRBV12-4 and TRBJ1-1, with no clear D. The CDR3 loop spans 13 amino acids. In DNA, the CDR3 is TGCGCCAGCAGCTTGGAGGAGAACACTGAAGCTTTCTTT. It yields the protein CASSLEENTEAFF.

The table lists this clonotype with many counts. V usage is TRBV12-3 or TRBV12-4 and J usage is TRBJ2-1; TRBD1 aligns across 8 bases. The CDR3 consists of 15 residues. The trim removed 5 bases at V and 3 bases at J, leaving 6 bases unmatched. The CDR3 nucleotides are TGTGCCAGCAGTGAGACCGACAGGGGCTACAATGAGCAGTTCTTC. It specifies CASSETDRGYNEQFF.

The sample holds many counts of this clonotype. This chain links TRBV20-1 with TRBJ2-5, with 7 bases lining up with TRBD2. CDR1 DFQATT and CDR2 SNEGSKA come from the germline V gene (reference sequence). The CDR3 is made up of 11 amino acids. The junction had 4 bases not matched to a gene; V was cut back by 4 bases and J by 8 bases. The CDR3 protein is CSATGGRTQYF. Written as DNA, the CDR3 is TGCAGTGCTACGGGGGGTAGAACCCAGTACTTC.

The V call is TRBV7-2, the J call TRBJ1-6; D is undetermined. Looked up from germline, CDR1 is SGHTA and CDR2 is FQGNSA. The CDR3 consists of 16 residues. Trimming removed 2 bases at V and 7 bases at J, with 15 bases between. DNA for the CDR3: TGTGCCAGCAGCTTACGGAGGACGGGATCGAATTCACCCCTCCACTTT. Translated, it gives CASSLRRTGSNSPLHF.

This clonotype showed up many times. J is TRBJ1-4 and V is TRBV5-1, with no clear D. Trimming removed 2 bases from V and 7 bases from J, with 9 bases in between. This CDR3 has 13 amino acids. The germline CDR1 and CDR2 sequences are SGHRS and YFSETQ. The CDR3 region is CASSFGLSEKLFF. The CDR3 DNA reads as TGCGCCAGCAGCTTTGGGCTGTCTGAAAAACTGTTTTTT.

This clonotype has at least ten counts. Mismatch with germline at one junction end may stem from a read error. The chain joins TRBV29-1 to TRBJ1-1; D is unresolved. The germline CDR1 and CDR2 sequences are SQVTM and ANQGSEA. This CDR3 has 11 residues. The CDR3 nucleotides read TGCAGCATTGAGAGAGAGGTTGAAGCTTTCTTT. Amino acids: CSIEREVEAFF. The full variable domain, completed using reference TRBV29-1 and TRBJ1-1, is SAVISQKPSRDICQRGTSLTIQCQVDSQVTMMFWYRQQPGQSLTLIATANQGSEATYESGFVIDKFPISRPNLTFSTLTVSNMSPEDSSIYLCSIEREVEAFFGQGTRLTVV.

This clonotype appeared a few times. The J gene is TRBJ2-2, the V gene TRBV9; D is undetermined. From germline, CDR1 is SGDLS and CDR2 YYNGEE. There are 13 residues in the CDR3. V shed 3 bases and J shed 4 bases, with 7 bases lying between them. The CDR3 spells CASSAYITGELFF. Written as DNA, the CDR3 is TGTGCCAGCAGCGCCTACATCACCGGGGAGCTGTTTTTT.

This clonotype was counted many times. The V call is TRBV15, the J call TRBJ1-2; D call uncertain. CDR3 length: 11 amino acids. CDR1 and CDR2 (germline): LNHNV, YYDKDF (reference sequence). V shed 0 bases and J shed 8 bases, with 4 bases lying between them. CDR3 protein: CATSRDEGYTF. CDR3 nucleotide sequence: TGTGCCACCAGCAGAGATGAGGGCTACACCTTC.

Many counts were recorded for this clonotype. The chain recombines TRBV20-1 with TRBJ1-1, with 9 bases that match TRBD1. J lost 5 bases, V lost 3 bases, and 7 bases had no gene match. The CDR3 covers 14 residues. Germline lookup yields CDR1 DFQATT and CDR2 SNEGSKA (reference sequence). This chain's CDR3 is CSARVQGARTEAFF. The CDR3 nucleotides read TGCAGTGCTAGGGTACAGGGGGCGAGGACTGAAGCTTTCTTT.

Many counts were recorded for this clonotype. The J gene is TRBJ2-3, the V gene TRBV6-1; 8 bases map to TRBD2. From germline, CDR1 is MNHNS and CDR2 SASEGT. V lost 6 bases to trimming and J lost 5 bases; unmatched junction nucleotides: 7. The CDR3 length is 14 residues. The DNA for the CDR3 is TGTGCCAGCAGGGTTAGCGGGGCCCTAGATACGCAGTATTTT. Amino acid sequence: CASRVSGALDTQYF.

On this clonotype itself: This clone may be a read error of a much larger clone one base away. This chain connects TRBV4-3 to TRBJ2-7; D is perhaps TRBD1 or TRBD2 (6 bases each). From germline, CDR1 is LGHNA and CDR2 YSLEER. V lost 1 base and J 9 bases, leaving 10 bases between the germline ends. CDR3 length: 12 amino acids. The chain's CDR3 is CASSQVQGGQYF. In DNA form, the CDR3 reads TGCGCCAGCAGCCAAGTACAGGGAGGGCAGTACTTC.